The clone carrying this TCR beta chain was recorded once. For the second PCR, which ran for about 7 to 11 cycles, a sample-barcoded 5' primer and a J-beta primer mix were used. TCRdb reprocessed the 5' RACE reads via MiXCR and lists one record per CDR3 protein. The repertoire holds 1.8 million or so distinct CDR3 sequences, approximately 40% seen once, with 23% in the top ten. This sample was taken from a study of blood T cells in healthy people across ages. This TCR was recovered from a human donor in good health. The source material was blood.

The CDR3 here is CASSATLGNEQFF. DNA of the CDR3: TGTGCCAGCAGCGCGACCCTTGGGAATGAGCAGTTCTTC. V usage is TRBV9 and J usage is TRBJ2-1; D is undetermined. CDR3 size: 13 residues. Trimming left V 3 bases short and J 7 bases short, with 11 bases between. Germline-derived CDR1 and CDR2 are SGDLS and YYNGEE.